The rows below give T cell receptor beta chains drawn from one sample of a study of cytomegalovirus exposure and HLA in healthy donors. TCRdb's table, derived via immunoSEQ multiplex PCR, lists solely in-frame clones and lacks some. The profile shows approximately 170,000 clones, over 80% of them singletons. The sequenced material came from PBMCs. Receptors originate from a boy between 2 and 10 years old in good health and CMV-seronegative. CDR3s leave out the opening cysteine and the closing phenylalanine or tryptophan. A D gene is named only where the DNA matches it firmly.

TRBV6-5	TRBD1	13	ASRPGTGGNQPQH
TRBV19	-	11	ASRGGANYGYT
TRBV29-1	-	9	SVVDTYEQF
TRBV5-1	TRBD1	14	ASSLQGESSYNEQF
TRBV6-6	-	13	ASSLTRQFTDTQY
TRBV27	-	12	ASRKKPKGETQY
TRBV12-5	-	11	ASGPRQNYGYT
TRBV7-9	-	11	ASSLVRDTEAF
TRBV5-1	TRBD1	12	ASSLRQGDEKLF
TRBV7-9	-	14	ASSLALADSGNTIY
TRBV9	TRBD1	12	ASSAGDRVWELF
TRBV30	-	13	AWRAPIWYQETQY
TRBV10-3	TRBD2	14	AIRGERGNSYNEQF
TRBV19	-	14	ASRVVTGILNTEAF
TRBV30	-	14	AWSLNWISVDYGYT
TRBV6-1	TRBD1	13	ASSENLGGTDIQY
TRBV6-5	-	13	ASSSVFTGGTEAF
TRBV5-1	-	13	ASSLALGANTEAF
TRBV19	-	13	ASSKGGTLDQPQH
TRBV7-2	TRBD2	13	ATVEAGGLTGELF
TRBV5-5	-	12	ASSRTPSYNEQF
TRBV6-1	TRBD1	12	ASSEAGTAYGYT
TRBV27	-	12	ASSLSVSGAEQF
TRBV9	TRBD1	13	ASSADRGNNSPLH
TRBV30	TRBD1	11	AWSQGETDTQY
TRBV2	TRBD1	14	ASSDTGQGITDTQY
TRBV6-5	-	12	ASSYNSDQSEAF
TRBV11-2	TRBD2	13	ASSFLRAGGETQY
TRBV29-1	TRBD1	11	SGTGTGGTEAF
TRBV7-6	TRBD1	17	ASSPMPYNRGPITDTQY
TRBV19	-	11	ASSRTHTDTQY
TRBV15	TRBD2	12	ATAGTSGYNGQF
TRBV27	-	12	ASSADRFVGSYT
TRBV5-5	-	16	ASSRLTVGTPGRETQY
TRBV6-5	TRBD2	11	ASSLLRGVEQF
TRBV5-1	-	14	ASSLAGGSLNTEAF
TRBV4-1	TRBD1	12	ASSQQQGDQPQH
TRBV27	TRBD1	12	ASRDRGMNTEAF
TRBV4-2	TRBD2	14	ASSQVGLAGLDEQY
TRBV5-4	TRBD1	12	ASSRTGYNSPLH